The clone carrying this T cell receptor (beta chain) was observed a handful of times. Its antigen is unidentified. Aged about 6 to 90, donors were systemically healthy Caucasians from Russia. The sample is drawn from a study of blood T cells in healthy people across ages. Study results and limitations: Shifts in expanded clonotypes may have been confounded by donor CMV status, which was unknown. Age advanced and TCR beta diversity per million T cells fell, roughly linearly.

Together with a sample-barcoded 5' primer, a J-beta primer mix was included in a second PCR lasting roughly 6 to 12 cycles. MiXCR, applied by TCRdb to the 5' RACE reads, yields one record per CDR3 protein. The profile shows over 1,500,000 distinct CDR3 sequences, 35% to 50% of them singletons. This CDR3 spans 14 amino acids. The germline V gene has CDR1 MNHNY and CDR2 SVGAGI (reference sequence). Trimming shortened V by 1 base and J by 4 bases, and 8 bases separated the two germline ends. This sequence originates from a human donor in good health. Material for sequencing was blood. The chain recombines TRBV6-6 with TRBJ1-5; D gene ambiguous. The CDR3 region is CASSYFPQNQPQHF. DNA of the CDR3: TGTGCCAGCAGTTACTTCCCCCAAAATCAGCCCCAGCATTTT.